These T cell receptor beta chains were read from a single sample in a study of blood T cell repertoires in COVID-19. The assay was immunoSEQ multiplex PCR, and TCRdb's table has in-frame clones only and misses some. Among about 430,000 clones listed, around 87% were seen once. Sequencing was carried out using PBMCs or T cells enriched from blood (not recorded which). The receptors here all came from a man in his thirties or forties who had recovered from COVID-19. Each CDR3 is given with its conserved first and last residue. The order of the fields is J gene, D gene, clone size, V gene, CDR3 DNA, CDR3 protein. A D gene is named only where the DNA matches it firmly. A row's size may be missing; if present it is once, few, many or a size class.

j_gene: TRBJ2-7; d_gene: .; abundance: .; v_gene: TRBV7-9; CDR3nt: TGTGCCAGCAGCCAGAGAAAGGCAGGGGAGGAGCAGTACTTC; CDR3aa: CASSQRKAGEEQYF
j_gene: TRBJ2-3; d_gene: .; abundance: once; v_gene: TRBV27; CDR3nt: TGTGCCAGCAGTTTTGGGTCGGGGGACGTGCGTGCGCAGTATTTT; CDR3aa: CASSFGSGDVRAQYF
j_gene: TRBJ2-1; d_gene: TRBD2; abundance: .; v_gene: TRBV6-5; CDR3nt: TGTGCCGCTTCCCTTGGCGGGAGGGCGGATGAGCAGTTCTTC; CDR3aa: CAASLGGRADEQFF
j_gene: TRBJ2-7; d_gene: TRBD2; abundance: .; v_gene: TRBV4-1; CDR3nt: TGCGCCAGCAGCCTAGGGGTCGGGAGGTACGAGCAGTACTTC; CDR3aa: CASSLGVGRYEQYF
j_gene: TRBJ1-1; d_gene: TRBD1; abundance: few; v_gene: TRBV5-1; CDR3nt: TGCGCCAGCAGCCCTAACCGGGACAGGGTTGTAGGGAACACTGAAGCTTTCTTT; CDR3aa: CASSPNRDRVVGNTEAFF
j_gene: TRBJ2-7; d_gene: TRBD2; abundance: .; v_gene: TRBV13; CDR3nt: TGTGCCAGCAGCTTGCAGCAGCGGGGTTACGAGCAGTACTTC; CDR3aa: CASSLQQRGYEQYF
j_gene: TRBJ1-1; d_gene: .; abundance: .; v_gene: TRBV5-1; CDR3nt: TGCGCCAGCAGCTTGGAGATACCCGAGAGTGGAGCTTTCTTT; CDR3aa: CASSLEIPESGAFF
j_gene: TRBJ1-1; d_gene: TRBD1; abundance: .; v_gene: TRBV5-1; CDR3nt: TGCGCCAGCAGCTCGCAACCGGGACAGGAAGCTTTCTTT; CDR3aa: CASSSQPGQEAFF
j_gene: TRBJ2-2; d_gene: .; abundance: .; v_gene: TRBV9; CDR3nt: TGTGCCAGCAGCGTAGTAGGGGGGAACACCGGGGAGCTGTTTTTT; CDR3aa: CASSVVGGNTGELFF
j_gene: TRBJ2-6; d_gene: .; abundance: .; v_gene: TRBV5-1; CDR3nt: TGCGCCAGCAGCTTGACTCTCGCCGGCTCTGGGGCCAACGTCCTGACTTTC; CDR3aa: CASSLTLAGSGANVLTF
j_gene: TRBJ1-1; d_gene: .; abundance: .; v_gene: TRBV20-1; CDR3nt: TGCAGTGCCCAGCGGGACCCTGAAGCTTTCTTT; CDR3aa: CSAQRDPEAFF
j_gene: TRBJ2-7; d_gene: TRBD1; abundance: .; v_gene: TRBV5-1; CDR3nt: TGCGCCAGCAGCTCACAGGACAGGTCCTACGAGCAGTACTTC; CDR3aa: CASSSQDRSYEQYF
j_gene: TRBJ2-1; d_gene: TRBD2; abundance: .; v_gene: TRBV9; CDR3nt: TGTGCCAGCAGCGCTCTGACCGGGGGGGATGAGCAGTTCTTC; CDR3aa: CASSALTGGDEQFF
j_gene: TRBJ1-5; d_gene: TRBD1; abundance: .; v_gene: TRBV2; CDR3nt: TGTGCCAGCGATGGACAGGGGGCGAGAAGCAATCAGCCCCAGCATTTT; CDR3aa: CASDGQGARSNQPQHF
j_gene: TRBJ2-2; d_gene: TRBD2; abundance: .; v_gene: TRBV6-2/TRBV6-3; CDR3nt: TGTGCCAGCAGTTATGTTCCCGGGACTAGCGGGATGCAAACCACCGGGGAGCTGTTTTTT; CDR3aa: CASSYVPGTSGMQTTGELFF
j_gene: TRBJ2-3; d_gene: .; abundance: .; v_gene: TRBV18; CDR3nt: TGTGCCAGCTCACCTAACTTACAGGGAGATACGCAGTATTTT; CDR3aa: CASSPNLQGDTQYF